This TCR beta chain was captured in a study of blood T cell repertoires in COVID-19. Cohort 3 donors counted as recovered after two negative PCRs, clearance, or resolved symptoms. Germline loops: CDR1 PRHDT, CDR2 FYEKMQ (reference sequence). V gave up 3 bases and J gave up 4 bases; unmatched junction bases: 8. The CDR3 runs 15 residues. The table came from immunoSEQ multiplex PCR; TCRdb's copy has only in-frame clones and leaves some out. The sample yields 250,000 or so clones, 85% to 90% seen once. The chain uses TRBV13 and TRBJ2-7; 8 nucleotides align to TRBD2. The TCR was taken from a man aged 35 to 55 who had recovered from COVID-19. The sample taken for sequencing was PBMCs or T cells enriched from blood (not recorded which). Here the CDR3 DNA reads TGTGCCAGCAGCTTCACCGGGAGGGCTGGATACGAGCAGTACTTC. It codes for CASSFTGRAGYEQYF.